These 5 T cell receptor beta chains originate from one sample sequenced in a study of cytomegalovirus exposure and HLA in healthy donors. Primers for the PCR totalled 60 Vbeta and 13 Jbeta. Measured with immunoSEQ multiplex PCR; TCRdb has only the in-frame clones, and not every one. Here the sample spans about 190,000 clones, 75% to 85% being singletons. The sample taken for sequencing was PBMCs. The receptors shown here come from a boy aged 5-17 years in good health and CMV-seronegative.

The rearrangement joins TRBV5-1 to TRBJ1-5, with D tentatively TRBD1 (6 bases). CDR1 is SGHRS and CDR2 is YFSETQ in the germline V gene. This CDR3 is 15 amino acids long. The V and J ends lost 0 bases and 4 bases respectively, with 11 bases between them. CDR3 DNA: TGCGCCAGCAGCTTGGCGGGGGGCCTAAATCAGCCCCAGCATTTT. The encoded protein is CASSLAGGLNQPQHF.

V usage is TRBV4-2 and J usage is TRBJ1-4, with TRBD1 matching over 7 bases. The CDR3 loop spans 16 amino acids. V lost 0 bases, J lost 6 bases, and 7 bases stayed unmatched. Germline V lookup: CDR1 LGHNA, CDR2 YNFKEQ. The CDR3 here is CASSQDTAGGDEKLFF. The CDR3 region has the DNA TGTGCCAGCAGCCAAGATACGGCAGGGGGTGATGAAAAACTGTTTTTT.

This clone was seen once. The V gene is TRBV5-8, the J gene TRBJ2-4; maybe TRBD2 (5 bases). Trimming took off 0 bases at V and 5 bases at J, with 9 bases between the two ends. The CDR3 totals 14 residues. Per the germline V gene, CDR1 is SGHTS and CDR2 is YDEGEE. Here the CDR3 DNA reads TGTGCCAGCAGCTTGGGGAACGGGGAAAACATTCAGTACTTC. This sequence encodes CASSLGNGENIQYF.

The V gene is TRBV5-4, the J gene TRBJ1-2; possibly TRBD1 for D (5 bases). The CDR3 consists of 12 residues. Germline V gene lookup returns CDR1 SGHNT and CDR2 YYREEE (reference sequence). Trimming took 3 bases from V and 8 from J, leaving 11 bases between them. CDR3 protein: CASSSGQRGYTF. DNA for the CDR3: TGTGCCAGCAGCTCTGGACAACGGGGCTACACCTTC.

Details on this clone: The identical CDR3 is also encoded by other nucleotide sequences in the sample. The chain joins TRBV6-1 to TRBJ1-3; the D gene is possibly TRBD1 (6 bases). V gave up 2 bases and J gave up 2 bases, with 10 bases separating them. Germline CDR1 MNHNS, CDR2 SASEGT. The CDR3 has 15 amino acids. The CDR3 sequence is CASSESRGPGNTIYF. The CDR3 region has the DNA TGTGCCAGCAGTGAAAGCAGGGGCCCTGGAAACACCATATATTTT.